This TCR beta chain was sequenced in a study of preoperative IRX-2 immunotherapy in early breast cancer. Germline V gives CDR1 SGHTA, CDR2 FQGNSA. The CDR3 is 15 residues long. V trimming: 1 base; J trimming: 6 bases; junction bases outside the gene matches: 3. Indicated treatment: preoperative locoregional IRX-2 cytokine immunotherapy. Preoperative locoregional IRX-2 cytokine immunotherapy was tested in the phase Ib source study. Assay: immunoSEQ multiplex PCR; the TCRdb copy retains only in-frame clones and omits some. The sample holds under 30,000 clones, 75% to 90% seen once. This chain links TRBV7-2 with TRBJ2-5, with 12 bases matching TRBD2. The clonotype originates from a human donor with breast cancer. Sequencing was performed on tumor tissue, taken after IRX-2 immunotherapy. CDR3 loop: CASSLGLAGGQTQYF. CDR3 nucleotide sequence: TGTGCCAGCAGCTTAGGGCTAGCGGGGGGGCAGACCCAGTACTTC.